The T cell receptor beta chain described here comes from a study of regulatory T cells in long-lasting Graves disease. Trimming shortened V by 0 bases and J by 3 bases, and 11 bases separated the two germline ends. Per the germline V gene, CDR1 is LGHNA and CDR2 is YSLEER. The CDR3 contains 15 residues. Points on this clonotype: Its matching antigen is unknown.

Sequencing libraries for TCR beta were prepared with iRepertoire HTBI primers and Arm-PCR of CDR3 regions. TCRdb reprocessed the multiplex PCR reads via MiXCR and lists one record per CDR3 protein. The sample has some 330,000 distinct CDR3 sequences, about 11% seen once. General study points: The study found lower TCR diversity in persistent Graves' patients than in newly diagnosed ones.

Specified time point: newly diagnosed GD, antithyroid drugs for less than 3 months. PBMCs provided the RNA from which the TCR library was made. This sample was also put to use in a study of T cells in Graves' hyperthyroidism and ophthalmopathy. This second report adds: On the basis of clinical symptoms, serum thyroxine and TRAb, thyroid ultrasound and orbital computed tomography, diagnoses were made. A first-round RT-PCR of the TCR CDR3 used the HTBI primer set. The majority of expanded thyroid clonotypes above 0.001 also appeared in blood.

Sequencing was performed on peripheral blood mononuclear cells (PBMCs), taken at new diagnosis, from a patient treated with antithyroid drugs. The rearrangement joins TRBV4-3 to TRBJ1-1; D is ambiguous. The clonotype originates from a woman younger than 30 with Graves disease. CDR3 protein: CASSQEWWRYTEAFF. CDR3 DNA sequence: TGCGCCAGCAGCCAAGAGTGGTGGAGATACACTGAAGCTTTCTTT.